This T cell receptor beta chain stems from a study of blood T cell repertoires in COVID-19. With 11 bases clipped from V and 7 bases from J, the junction kept 13 bases outside the gene matches. CDR1 is LNHDA and CDR2 is SQIVND in the germline V gene (reference sequence). This CDR3 is built from 14 residues. Assay used: immunoSEQ multiplex PCR; TCRdb lists only in-frame clones, some missing. Here the sample spans about 140,000 clones, around 80% being singletons. The sample was peripheral blood. The chain carries TRBV19 and TRBJ2-2; 7 positions match TRBD1. This TCR derives from a man aged 80 or over with acute or convalescent COVID-19. In nucleotides, the CDR3 is TGTGCCTCAGTAGTTTCAGGGGGAGTCGGGGAGCTGTTTTTT. It yields the protein CASVVSGGVGELFF.